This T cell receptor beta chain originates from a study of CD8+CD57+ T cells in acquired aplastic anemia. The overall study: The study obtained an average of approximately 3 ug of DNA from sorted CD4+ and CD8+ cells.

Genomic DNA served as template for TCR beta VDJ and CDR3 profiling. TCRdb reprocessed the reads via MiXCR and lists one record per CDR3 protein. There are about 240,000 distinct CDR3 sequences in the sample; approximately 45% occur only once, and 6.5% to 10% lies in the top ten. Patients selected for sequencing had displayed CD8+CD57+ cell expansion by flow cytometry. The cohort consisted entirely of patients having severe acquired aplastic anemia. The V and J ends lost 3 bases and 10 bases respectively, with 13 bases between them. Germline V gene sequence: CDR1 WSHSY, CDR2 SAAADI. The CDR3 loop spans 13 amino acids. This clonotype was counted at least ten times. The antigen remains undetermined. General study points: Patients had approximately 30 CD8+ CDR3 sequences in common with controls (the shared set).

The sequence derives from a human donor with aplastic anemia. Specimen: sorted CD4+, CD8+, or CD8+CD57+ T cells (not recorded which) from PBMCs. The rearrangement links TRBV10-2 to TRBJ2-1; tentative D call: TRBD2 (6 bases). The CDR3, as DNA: TGCGCCAGCAGTGAAGGGACTTCGGCGGAGCAGTTCTTC. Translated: CASSEGTSAEQFF.